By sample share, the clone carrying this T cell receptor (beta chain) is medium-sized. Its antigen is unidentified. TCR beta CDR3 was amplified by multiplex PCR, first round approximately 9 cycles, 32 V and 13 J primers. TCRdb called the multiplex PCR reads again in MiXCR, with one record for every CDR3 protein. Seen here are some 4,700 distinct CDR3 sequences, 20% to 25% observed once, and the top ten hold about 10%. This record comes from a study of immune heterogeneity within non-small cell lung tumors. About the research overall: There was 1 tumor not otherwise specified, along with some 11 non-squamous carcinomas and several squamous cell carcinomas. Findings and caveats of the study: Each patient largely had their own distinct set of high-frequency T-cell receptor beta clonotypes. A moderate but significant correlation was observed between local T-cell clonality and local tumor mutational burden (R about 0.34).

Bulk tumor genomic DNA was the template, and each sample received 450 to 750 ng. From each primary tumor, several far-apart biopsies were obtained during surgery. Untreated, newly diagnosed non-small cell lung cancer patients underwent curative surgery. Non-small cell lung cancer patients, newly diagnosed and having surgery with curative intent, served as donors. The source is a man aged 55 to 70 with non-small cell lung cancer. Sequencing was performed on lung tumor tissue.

This CDR3 reads CASSIRRGNTEAFF. CDR3 nucleotides: TGTGCCAGCAGTATTAGAAGGGGGAACACTGAAGCTTTCTTT. The rearrangement joins TRBV12-3 or TRBV12-4 to TRBJ1-1, with D perhaps TRBD1 (5 bases). The CDR3 loop spans 14 amino acids. Trimming pared 5 bases from V and 1 base from J, leaving 11 bases between.